This T cell receptor (beta chain) was observed in a study of shared clonotypes between healthy human individuals. Study-level information: CD4 naive and memory got three plates each, CD8 naive two, CD8 memory one. Study-wide points: Sample collection involved blood only; tissue repertoires are likely different.

The genomic DNA of each subset was split evenly across several immunoSEQ plates. TCRdb keeps only in-frame clones here, not all; method: immunoSEQ multiplex PCR. In the table there are around 980,000 clones, roughly 74% of which are singletons. V lost 3 bases to trimming and J lost 9 bases, with 6 bases between them. The germline CDR1 and CDR2 sequences are SGHTA and FQGNSA. The CDR3 runs to 11 residues. This clone was recorded only once. Its specificity is unknown. The split of CD4+ cells yielded CD45RA+ naive and CD45RA-negative memory subsets. The sequence derives from a man aged 18 to 35 in good health. Some clones in this sample may be carry-over from other donors' samples. The sample comprised memory CD4+ T cells from PBMCs. Documented subset: CD45RA-negative fraction. The gene calls are TRBV7-2 and TRBJ2-1; D gene uncertain. CDR3 sequence: CASSLWSEQFF. For the CDR3, the DNA is TGTGCCAGCAGCTTGTGGTCTGAGCAGTTCTTC. The variable domain in full, completed from reference TRBV7-2 and TRBJ2-1, reads GAGVSQSPSNKVTEKGKDVELRCDPISGHTALYWYRQSLGQGLEFLIYFQGNSAPDKSGLPSDRFSAERTGGSVSTLTIQRTQQEDSAVYLCASSLWSEQFFGPGTRLTVL.